These 2 T cell receptor beta chains were sequenced from one sample in a study of shared clonotypes between healthy human individuals. Sequencing used immunoSEQ multiplex PCR; TCRdb keeps in-frame clones, though not all of them. The repertoire has 2 million to 2.5 million clones, 90% to 95% of them found once; the top ten carry 0.39%. Sequenced input: naive CD4+ T cells from PBMCs. As for subset: CD45RA+ positively selected. The receptor source for this set is a man younger than 35 in good health. Some clones in this sample may be carry-over from other donors' samples.

V is TRBV6-5 and J is TRBJ1-2; TRBD1 agrees at 9 bases. Looked up from germline, CDR1 is MNHEY and CDR2 is SVGAGI. The CDR3 sequence is 15 residues long. V lost 2 bases and J lost 4; bases outside the gene matches: 5. The CDR3 DNA sequence: TGTGCCAGCAGTTACCTCGGACAGGGGAGCTATGGCTACACCTTC. Protein: CASSYLGQGSYGYTF.

The genes are TRBV7-2 and TRBJ2-1; 8 bases line up with TRBD1. The CDR3 is 14 amino acids. Trimming took 4 bases from V and 8 from J; bases not matched to a gene: 7. The germline gives CDR1 SGHTA, CDR2 FQGNSA. CDR3 nucleotide sequence: TGTGCCAGCAGCTCGAGACAGGGGTCGGATGAGCAGTTCTTC. It is translated as CASSSRQGSDEQFF.